This T cell receptor beta chain was observed in a study of regulatory T cells in long-lasting Graves disease (dated by TCRdb to the early 2020s). Turning to the overall study: Antithyroid drugs had been taken for less than 3 months by newly diagnosed Graves' disease patients. This study used TCR sequencing and RNA sequencing of peripheral blood to compare persistent Graves' disease patients against newly diagnosed Graves' disease patients. The study took place in China and was registered as a clinical trial. TCR sequencing covered 13 persistent and some 20 newly diagnosed Graves' disease patients, about 35 samples in total.

General study outcomes and caveats: More public clonotypes were shared among persistent patients (more than 2,500) than among newly diagnosed patients (under 1,000). Because the primary lesion, thyroid tissue, could not be accessed, the study looked at peripheral blood alone. Sequencing and analysis were restricted to the TCR beta chain. TRBV28, TRBJ1-2 and TRBJ2-5 were preferentially used in persistent disease, while TRBV20-1 and TRBJ2-1 were favored in newly diagnosed disease. Compared with newly diagnosed patients, persistent Graves' disease patients had lower TCR Shannon entropy and fewer highly expanded clones, which suggests clonal expansion. The small sample size was acknowledged by the authors as a limitation that may reduce accuracy.

Explained via the paper, the time point label denotes: newly diagnosed GD, antithyroid drugs for less than 3 months. For both TCR sequencing and RNA sequencing, RNA was extracted from PBMCs in TRIzol. The diagnosis of Graves' disease was made according to American Thyroid Association guidelines. Recruitment of patients was carried out at an endocrinology department in Xi'an, China. Each patient gave 8.5 to 9.5 milliliters of peripheral blood, collected in an EDTA anticoagulant tube. PBMCs were isolated by Ficoll Paque Plus density gradient separation without further T cell sorting. An Agilent 2100 Bioanalyzer and agarose gel were used to check RNA quality, while a NanoDrop 2000 measured RNA concentration. Concerning this clonotype: Its antigen remains unidentified. The final CDR3 position lacks the conserved phenylalanine or tryptophan, pointing to a likely read error. The DNA is left out, because the CDR3 cannot be placed on it with certainty; the CDR3 is given as TCRdb lists it.

Based on the germline V gene, the CDR1 and CDR2 sequences are SGHAT and FQNNGV. The CDR3 contains 18 residues when both ends are counted. Preparation of the library involved multiplex PCR. These reads were obtained on an Illumina HiSeq 4000. To build TCR beta libraries, CDR3 regions were amplified by Arm-PCR using iRepertoire HTBI primers. Gel purification was performed on PCR products prior to sequencing. As for how the authors treated the data: Across samples, fewer than 70 TRBV and roughly 15 TRBJ segments were identified and used for gene usage analysis of CDR3 amino acid clonotypes. COPE and FqMerger were used to merge filtered high-quality paired reads into contigs. BLAST was used to align contigs to IMGT TRBV, TRBD and TRBJ reference genes, with CDR3 defined following IMGT. Any clonotype with a frequency above 0.1% was classified as a highly expanded clone. Shannon entropy was used to measure repertoire diversity, and the Gini coefficient was used to measure V-J evenness. A clonotype found in more than one individual was treated as public. The raw public reads went through TCRdb reprocessing: fastp at Q25, MiXCR clone calling, in-frame beta chains kept. Identical CDR3 proteins give one entry, which carries the most common genes and DNA. TCRdb assigned the V and J calls; the authors' analysis was not used. The sample table shows about half a million distinct CDR3 sequences, and 12% are seen once. Clones ranked in the top ten supply almost 9% of the sample.

Separately, the same data were catalogued under a study of T cells in Graves' hyperthyroidism and ophthalmopathy. Reported in the second study: Graves' hyperthyroidism was defined as stable when no progression to ophthalmopathy occurred over 18 months of follow-up. Hyperthyroidism patients were newly diagnosed, had a disease duration of under 2 months, and were aged 18 to 65 years. Exclusion was applied to patients with uncontrolled infections, other autoimmune diseases, pregnancy or lactation. Diagnoses were established on the basis of clinical symptoms, serum thyroxine and TRAb, thyroid ultrasound, and orbital computed tomography. A first-round RT-PCR of the TCR CDR3 used the HTBI primer set with the Qiagen OneStep RT-PCR kit. Most expanded thyroid clonotypes (frequency above 0.001) were also detected in blood, suggesting blood repertoires may reflect thyroid immune responses. A 13 V-J signature model separated ophthalmopathy from stable hyperthyroidism, with 87.88% sensitivity and about 81% specificity in cross-validation and 80%/75% in testing. In validation, the model predicted progression to ophthalmopathy a median of about 5.9 months before onset, with 70% to 71% sensitivity and about 72% specificity. TCR V-J signatures able to tell the groups apart were searched for in a discovery cohort of some 100 patients, of whom more than 40 had Graves' ophthalmopathy and around 56 had stable Graves' hyperthyroidism. Prospective prediction of ophthalmopathy was tested in an independent validation cohort consisting of 18 hyperthyroidism patients and approximately 16 patients who later progressed to ophthalmopathy. The 85 to 100 discovery patients were divided at random into training and test sets in a 7:3 ratio. In addition, the study compared T-cell repertoires in thyroid tissue and in blood from several Graves' hyperthyroidism patients. Following sampling, methimazole starting at 30 mg daily was given to hyperthyroidism patients, and high-dose intravenous methylprednisolone was given to ophthalmopathy patients. A second multiplex PCR round built the libraries, followed by size selection and purification. Libraries were sequenced paired-end with 100 bp reads on an Illumina HiSeq2000. SOAPnuke was used to process the raw data, removing reads that contained adapters or uncalled bases, had a mean Phred below 15, or lacked an exact match to the constant primer or identifier. COPE v1.2.5 was used to merge the high-quality paired reads, and each unique nucleotide sequence was defined as a clonotype. MiTCR v1.1 was used to align the clonotypes against IMGT TRBV, TRBD and TRBJ reference segments. The analysis was restricted to V-J combinations with a frequency above 0.0001, which together covered just over 98% of the repertoires. The TCS score was defined as the ratio of F50 (clonal expansion) to E x V (chaos), calculated using BLOSUM62-based TCRdist between CDR3 peptides within each V-J. Welch's t-statistics and random forest reduced 450 to 600 V-J features to around 14, which were used in a naive Bayes classifier (R e1071). No statistical method was used to fix the sample size in advance, and group allocation was not hidden from the investigators. TCR Vbeta CDR3 sequencing of approximately 140 peripheral blood samples (about 45 ophthalmopathy, 70 to 85 hyperthyroidism and some 17 progressor patients) is reported in the paper.

This receptor chain uses TRBV11-2 and TRBJ1-3; the listed D gene, TRBD1, was not tested against the DNA. The clonotype comes from a young woman with Graves disease. Donor details come from another sample of the same person, matched by shared clones. The sample consisted of peripheral blood mononuclear cells (PBMCs), taken at new diagnosis, from a patient treated with antithyroid drugs. Here the CDR3 is given as CASSRDGQGLSNGNTRYL.